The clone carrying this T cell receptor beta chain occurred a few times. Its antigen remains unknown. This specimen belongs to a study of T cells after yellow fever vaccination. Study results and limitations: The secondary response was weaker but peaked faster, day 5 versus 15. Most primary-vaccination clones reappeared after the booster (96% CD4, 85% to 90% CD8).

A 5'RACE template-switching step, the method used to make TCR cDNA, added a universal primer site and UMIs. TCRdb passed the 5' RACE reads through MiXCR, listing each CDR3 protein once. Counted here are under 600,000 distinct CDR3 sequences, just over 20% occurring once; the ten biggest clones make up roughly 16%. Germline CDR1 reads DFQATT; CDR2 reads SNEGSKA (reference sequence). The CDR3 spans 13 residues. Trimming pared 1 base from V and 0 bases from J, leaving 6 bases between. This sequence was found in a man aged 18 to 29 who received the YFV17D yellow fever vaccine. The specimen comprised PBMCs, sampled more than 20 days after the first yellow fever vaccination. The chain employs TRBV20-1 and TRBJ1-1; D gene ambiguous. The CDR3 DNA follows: TGCAGTGCTAGAGGGCGGTTGAACACTGAAGCTTTCTTT. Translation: CSARGRLNTEAFF.